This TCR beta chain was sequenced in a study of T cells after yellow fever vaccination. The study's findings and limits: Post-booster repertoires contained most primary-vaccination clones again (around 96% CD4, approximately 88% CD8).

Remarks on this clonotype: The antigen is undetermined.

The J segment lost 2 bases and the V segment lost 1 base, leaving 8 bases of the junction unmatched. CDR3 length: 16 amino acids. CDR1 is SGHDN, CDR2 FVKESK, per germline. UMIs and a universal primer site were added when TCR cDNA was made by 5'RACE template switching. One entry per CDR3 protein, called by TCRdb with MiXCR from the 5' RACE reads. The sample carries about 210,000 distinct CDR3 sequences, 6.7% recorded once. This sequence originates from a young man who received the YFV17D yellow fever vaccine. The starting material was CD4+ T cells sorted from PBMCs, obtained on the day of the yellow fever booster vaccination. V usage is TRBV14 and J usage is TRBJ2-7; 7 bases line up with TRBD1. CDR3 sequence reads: CASSQGGTENTYEQYF. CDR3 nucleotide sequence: TGTGCCAGCAGCCAAGGTGGGACAGAGAACACCTACGAGCAGTACTTC. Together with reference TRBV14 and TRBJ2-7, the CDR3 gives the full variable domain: EAGVTQFPSHSVIEKGQTVTLRCDPISGHDNLYWYRRVMGKEIKFLLHFVKESKQDESGMPNNRFLAERTGGTYSTLKVQPAELEDSGVYFCASSQGGTENTYEQYFGPGTRLTVT.